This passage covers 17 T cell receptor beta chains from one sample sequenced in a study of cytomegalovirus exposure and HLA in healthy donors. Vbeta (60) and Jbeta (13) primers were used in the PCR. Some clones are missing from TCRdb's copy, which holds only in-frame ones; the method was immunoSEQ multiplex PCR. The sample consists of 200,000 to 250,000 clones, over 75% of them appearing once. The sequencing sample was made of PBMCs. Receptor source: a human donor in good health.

The CDR3 DNA follows: TGTGCCAGCAGCCAAGATTCCGCGGGAGGGCCTATAGATACGCAGTATTTT. It translates to CASSQDSAGGPIDTQYF. V is TRBV4-2 and J is TRBJ2-3; 9 bases match TRBD2. The V segment lost 0 bases and the J segment 5 bases; nucleotides outside the gene matches: 9. CDR1 and CDR2 from the germline V gene are LGHNA and YNFKEQ. The CDR3 covers 17 residues.

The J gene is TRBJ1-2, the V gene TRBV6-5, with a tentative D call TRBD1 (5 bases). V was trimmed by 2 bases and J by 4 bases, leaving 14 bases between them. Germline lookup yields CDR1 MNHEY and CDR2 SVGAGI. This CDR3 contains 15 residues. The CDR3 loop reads CASSYGAHGLYGYTF. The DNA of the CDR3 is TGTGCCAGCAGTTACGGGGCTCATGGCCTCTATGGCTACACCTTC.

CDR3 sequence reads: CASSSTGTSGGTQYF. DNA for the CDR3: TGCGCCAGCAGCTCGACTGGGACTAGCGGAGGCACGCAGTATTTT. J is TRBJ2-3 and V is TRBV5-1; 11 nucleotides match TRBD2. Germline CDR1 reads SGHRS; CDR2 reads YFSETQ. Trimming cost V 3 bases and J 9 bases; bases outside gene matches: 9. The CDR3 loop spans 15 amino acids. The whole variable domain, remainder taken from reference TRBV5-1 and TRBJ2-3, is KAGVTQTPRYLIKTRGQQVTLSCSPISGHRSVSWYQQTPGQGLQFLFEYFSETQRNKGNFPGRFSGRQFSNSRSEMNVSTLELGDSALYLCASSSTGTSGGTQYFGPGTRLTVL.

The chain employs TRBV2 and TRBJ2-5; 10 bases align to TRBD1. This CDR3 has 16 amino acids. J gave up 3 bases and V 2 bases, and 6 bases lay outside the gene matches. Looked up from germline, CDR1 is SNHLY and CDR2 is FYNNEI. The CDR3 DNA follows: TGTGCCAGCAGTGAAATTGGACAGGGGGAGGAAGAGACCCAGTACTTC. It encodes CASSEIGQGEEETQYF.

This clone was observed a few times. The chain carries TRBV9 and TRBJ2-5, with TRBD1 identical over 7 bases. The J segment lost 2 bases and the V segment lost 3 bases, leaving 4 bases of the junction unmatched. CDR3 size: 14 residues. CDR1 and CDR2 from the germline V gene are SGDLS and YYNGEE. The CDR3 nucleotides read TGTGCCAGCAGCGCGACAGGGCATCAAGAGACCCAGTACTTC. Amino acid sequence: CASSATGHQETQYF.

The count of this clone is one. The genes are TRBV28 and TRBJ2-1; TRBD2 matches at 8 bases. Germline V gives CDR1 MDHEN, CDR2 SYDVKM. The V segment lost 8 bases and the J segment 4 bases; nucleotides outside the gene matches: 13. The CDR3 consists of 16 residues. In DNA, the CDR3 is TGTGCCAGCCTCAGTGCGGGAGGTTCTTGGTACAATGAGCAGTTCTTC. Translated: CASLSAGGSWYNEQFF.

CDR3 in DNA: TGCGCCAGCCGAAGACTAGCAAGTCCCGAGTACGAGCAGTACTTC. Encoded protein: CASRRLASPEYEQYF. The chain couples TRBV5-1 to TRBJ2-7; 7 bases are a match to TRBD2. The V gene's germline CDR1 is SGHRS and CDR2 YFSETQ. The CDR3 runs 15 residues. J lost 4 bases, V lost 7 bases, and 14 bases had no gene match. The full variable domain, rest sourced from reference TRBV5-1 and TRBJ2-7, is KAGVTQTPRYLIKTRGQQVTLSCSPISGHRSVSWYQQTPGQGLQFLFEYFSETQRNKGNFPGRFSGRQFSNSRSEMNVSTLELGDSALYLCASRRLASPEYEQYFGPGTRLTVT.

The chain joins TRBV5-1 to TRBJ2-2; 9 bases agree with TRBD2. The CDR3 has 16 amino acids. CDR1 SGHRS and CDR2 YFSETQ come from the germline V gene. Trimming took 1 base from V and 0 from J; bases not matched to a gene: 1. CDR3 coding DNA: TGCGCCAGCAGCTTGTCTAGCGGGGCGAACACCGGGGAGCTGTTTTTT. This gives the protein CASSLSSGANTGELFF.

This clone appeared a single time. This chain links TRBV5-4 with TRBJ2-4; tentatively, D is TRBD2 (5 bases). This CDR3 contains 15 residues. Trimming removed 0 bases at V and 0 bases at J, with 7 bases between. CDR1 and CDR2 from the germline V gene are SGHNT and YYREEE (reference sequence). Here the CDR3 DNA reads TGTGCCAGCAGCTTGGAGGGAGCAGCCAAAAACATTCAGTACTTC. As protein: CASSLEGAAKNIQYF.

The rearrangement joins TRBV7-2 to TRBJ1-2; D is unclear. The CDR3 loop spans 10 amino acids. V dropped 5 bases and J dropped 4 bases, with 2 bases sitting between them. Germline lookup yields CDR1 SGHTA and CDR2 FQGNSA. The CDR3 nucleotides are TGTGCCAGCAGCCTCTATGGCTACACCTTC. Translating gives CASSLYGYTF.

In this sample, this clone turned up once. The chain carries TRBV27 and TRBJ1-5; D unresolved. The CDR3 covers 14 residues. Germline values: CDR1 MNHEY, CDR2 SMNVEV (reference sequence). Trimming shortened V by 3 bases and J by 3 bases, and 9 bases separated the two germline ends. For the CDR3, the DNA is TGTGCCAGCAGTTTTTCGGGGAACAATCAGCCCCAGCATTTT. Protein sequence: CASSFSGNNQPQHF.

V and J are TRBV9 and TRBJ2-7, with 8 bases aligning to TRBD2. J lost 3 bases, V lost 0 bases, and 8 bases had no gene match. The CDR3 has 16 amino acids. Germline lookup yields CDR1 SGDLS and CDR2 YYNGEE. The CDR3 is CASSVGGAGGLYEQYF. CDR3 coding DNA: TGTGCCAGCAGCGTAGGGGGGGCGGGAGGTCTCTACGAGCAGTACTTC. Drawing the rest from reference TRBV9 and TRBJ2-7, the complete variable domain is DSGVTQTPKHLITATGQRVTLRCSPRSGDLSVYWYQQSLDQGLQFLIQYYNGEERAKGNILERFSAQQFPDLHSELNLSSLELGDSALYFCASSVGGAGGLYEQYFGPGTRLTVT.

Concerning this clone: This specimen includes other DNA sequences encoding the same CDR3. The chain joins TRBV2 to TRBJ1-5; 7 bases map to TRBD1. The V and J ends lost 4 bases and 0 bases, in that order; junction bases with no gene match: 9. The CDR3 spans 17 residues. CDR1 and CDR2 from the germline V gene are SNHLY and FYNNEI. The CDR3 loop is CASSGQQGRYSNQPQHF. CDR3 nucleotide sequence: TGTGCCAGCAGTGGTCAACAGGGGCGTTATAGCAATCAGCCCCAGCATTTT.

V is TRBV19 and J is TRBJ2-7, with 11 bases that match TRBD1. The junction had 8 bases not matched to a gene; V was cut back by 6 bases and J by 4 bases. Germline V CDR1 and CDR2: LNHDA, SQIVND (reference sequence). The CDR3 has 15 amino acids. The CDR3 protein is CASSSPGQGGYEQYF. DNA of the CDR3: TGTGCCAGTAGCAGTCCGGGACAGGGGGGATACGAGCAGTACTTC.

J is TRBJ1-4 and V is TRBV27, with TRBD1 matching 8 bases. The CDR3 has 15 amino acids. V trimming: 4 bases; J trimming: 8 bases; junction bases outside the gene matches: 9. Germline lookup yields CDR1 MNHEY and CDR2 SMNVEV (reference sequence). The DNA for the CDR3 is TGTGCCAGCAGTTGGACAGGGATTTTAGGCGAAAAACTGTTTTTT. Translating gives CASSWTGILGEKLFF.

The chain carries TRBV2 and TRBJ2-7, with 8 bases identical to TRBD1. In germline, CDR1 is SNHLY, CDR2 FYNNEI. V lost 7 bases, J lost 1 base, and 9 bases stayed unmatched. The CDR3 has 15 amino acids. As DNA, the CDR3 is TGTGCCAGCACCAGACAGGGGCCCTTATCCTACGAGCAGTACTTC. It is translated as CASTRQGPLSYEQYF.

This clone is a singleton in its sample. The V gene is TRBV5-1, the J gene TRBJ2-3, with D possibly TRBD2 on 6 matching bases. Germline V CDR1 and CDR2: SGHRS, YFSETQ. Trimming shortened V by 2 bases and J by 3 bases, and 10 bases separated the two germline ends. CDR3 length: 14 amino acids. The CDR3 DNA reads TGCGCCAGCAGCTTACCGGGACTGACAGATACGCAGTATTTT. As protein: CASSLPGLTDTQYF.